This T cell receptor beta chain comes out of a study of molecular identifiers for immune sequencing clone quantification. Study-wide results and caveats: Clones with over 20 RNA copies captured over 99% of effector molecules but under 1% of naive ones. Spiked Jurkat TCR RNA equivalent to one cell was reportedly detectable in approximately 970,000 naive cells.

Methods described previously were used for bulk TCR libraries, and listed TCR primers were applied. TCRdb used MiXCR to reprocess the PCR reads, holding one entry per CDR3 protein. The sample consists of about 320,000 distinct CDR3 sequences, about 21% of them appearing once. Germline-derived CDR1 and CDR2 are LNHDA and SQIVND (reference sequence). V was shortened by 1 base and J by 6 bases, with 13 bases between the two germline ends. The CDR3 runs to 15 residues. This clonotype was found many times. The antigen is not known. The specimen sequenced was naive CD8+ T cells from blood, with Jurkat cell RNA spiked in. Subset of the sample: FACS-sorted CD8+CD4-CCR7+CD45RA+ naive T cells. The sequence derives from a human donor in good health. Some libraries in this study had Jurkat cell RNA spiked in. V usage is TRBV19 and J usage is TRBJ2-4; D not resolved. CDR3 protein: CASSIGKGRLNIQYF. The DNA of the CDR3 is TGTGCCAGTAGTATAGGAAAAGGGCGACTAAACATTCAGTACTTC.